Listed here is a single TCR beta chain. Original methodology: Amplification of reference gene primers was used by the study to estimate nucleated cell counts. TCRdb's table, derived via immunoSEQ multiplex PCR, lists solely in-frame clones and lacks some. V, J and clone size reflect that table, while D and trimming were determined from the DNA. The data show fewer than 300,000 clones, about 88% seen once. The source of the sample is a study of blood T cell repertoires in COVID-19. Study context: Samples representing acute and convalescent COVID-19 were sourced from the United States, Italy and Spain. The analysed material was cDNA or gDNA that came from T cells, B-cell-depleted T cells, or PBMCs.

After removal of 3 bases from V and 6 bases from J, the junction contained 11 bases not matched to a gene. This CDR3 region has 17 residues. Germline-derived CDR1 and CDR2 are KGHDR and SFDVKD. This clonotype was sampled from a woman between 40 and 50 years old who had recovered from COVID-19. The chain links TRBV24-1 to TRBJ2-2; 8 bases line up with TRBD2. Input material: peripheral blood. Written as DNA, the CDR3 is TGTGCCACCAGTGATCCCCTCGGGACTAGGGGTCCCGGGGAGCTGTTTTTT. Translation gives CATSDPLGTRGPGELFF.